Here is one T cell receptor (beta chain) with its context. Its target is not known. The sample is drawn from a study of T cells expressing NK-cell markers. Study-wide background: Sorted CD3+CD56-NKG2C+, CD3+CD56+NKG2C+ and CD3+CD56+NKG2C- T cells supplied the TCR beta repertoires. Points from the study as a whole: Dominant NKG2C+ clonotypes were found to form roughly 1.0-7.0% of CD8+ T cells in about 6 donors. The CD3+CD56-NKG2C+ fraction was also led by these clonotypes in several donors.

This CDR3 is 14 amino acids long. Germline CDR1 reads SGHRS; CDR2 reads YFSETQ. Scientists made TCR beta cDNA using 5'RACE template switching with UMIs. With the 5' RACE reads reprocessed, TCRdb shows one record per CDR3 protein and no DNA. The ten most abundant clones cover around 11% of a sample with 300,000 to 500,000 distinct CDR3 sequences. The clonotype originates from a woman aged 45 to 65 in good health. This chain joins TRBV5-1 and TRBJ2-2. Input material: blood T cells: a sorted CD56 or NKG2C T cell subset, CD4+ or CD8+ T cells, or bulk PBMC T cells (not recorded which). The CDR3 is CASGGVSDTGELFF.